This T cell receptor beta chain appears in the sequencing data of a study of T cell repertoires in cytomegalovirus infection. Study-wide context: It can be stated that public TCR beta signatures indicated CMV infection as well as a matching HLA type.

Germline V gives CDR1 SGHTA, CDR2 FQGNSA. The CDR3 has 15 amino acids. The V and J ends lost 0 bases and 4 bases respectively, with 9 bases between them. As to this clonotype: Its specificity is not known.

The study, taken as a whole, reports: HLA-C-restricted CMV clonotypes gave the most frequent clonotype in two of eight donors. The study identified carriers of CMV plus the relevant HLA from cumulative public TCR beta family frequency.

TCRdb processed the reads anew with MiXCR; each CDR3 protein has one entry. The sample lists 200,000 or so distinct CDR3 sequences; about 28% were seen once. The chain uses TRBV7-2 and TRBJ2-2, with D perhaps being TRBD1 or TRBD2 (6 bases each). Material: PBMCs. This receptor was identified in a human donor in good health (CMV status not recorded). Some clones in this sample may be carry-over from other donors' samples. The CDR3 coding sequence is TGTGCCAGCAGCTTAGCGGGGGGCGCCACCGGGGAGCTGTTTTTT. This codes for CASSLAGGATGELFF.